The 13 T cell receptor beta chains reported below all come from one sample, sequenced in a study of shared clonotypes between healthy human individuals. Positive CCR7 selection of CD45RO-negative cells yielded the naive CD8 cells, and terminally differentiated effector memory CD45RA+ cells were excluded. TCRdb keeps only in-frame clones here, not all; method: immunoSEQ multiplex PCR. The sample yields approximately 1.9 million clones, about 93% seen once. Sequencing was carried out using naive CD8+ T cells from PBMCs. Receptors originate from a man younger than 30 in good health. Some clones in this sample may be carry-over from other donors' samples.

The chain carries TRBV4-1 and TRBJ1-2; no definite D call. V lost 1 base, J lost 9 bases, and 6 bases lay in between. The CDR3 loop spans 11 amino acids. The germline V gene has CDR1 MGHRA and CDR2 YSYEKL. The DNA for the CDR3 is TGCGCCAGCAGCCAAGGGGCGAGCTACACCTTC. Encoded protein: CASSQGASYTF.

This clone was found once. The chain uses TRBV23-1 and TRBJ1-1, with 7 bases lining up with TRBD1. TRBV23-1 is an open reading frame whose function is uncertain. Trimming removed 2 bases from V and 5 bases from J; junction bases left unmatched: 11. The CDR3 spans 16 residues. Here the CDR3 DNA reads TGCGCCAGCAGTCAACGACCTGACAGGGATGAAACTGAAGCTTTCTTT. It codes for CASSQRPDRDETEAFF.

The chain carries TRBV28 and TRBJ2-7; D remains ambiguous. Trimming stripped 2 bases from V and 4 bases from J, with 15 bases between. The CDR3 consists of 15 residues. CDR1 and CDR2 from the germline V gene are MDHEN and SYDVKM. CDR3 sequence (DNA): TGTGCCAGCAGTTTAGAGCTCGCCTCGGTGTACGAGCAGTACTTC. Translated: CASSLELASVYEQYF.

V usage is TRBV28 and J usage is TRBJ1-2, with 10 nucleotides matching TRBD1. Germline CDR1 MDHEN, CDR2 SYDVKM. The CDR3 spans 14 residues. Trimming took 5 bases from V and 4 from J; bases not matched to a gene: 4. The CDR3 loop reads CASSPDRGVYGYTF. The CDR3 coding sequence is TGTGCCAGCAGTCCGGACAGGGGGGTCTATGGCTACACCTTC.

This chain joins TRBV6-5 and TRBJ2-7, with a possible D match to TRBD2 (6 bases). The ends were cut back, 5 bases at V and 2 bases at J, with 13 bases in the middle. Germline V CDR1 and CDR2: MNHEY, SVGAGI. CDR3 length: 14 amino acids. The CDR3 sequence: CASSGRGAAYEQYF. The DNA for the CDR3 is TGTGCCAGCAGTGGCCGCGGGGCCGCCTACGAGCAGTACTTC.

V usage is TRBV21-1 and J usage is TRBJ2-4; no check of the table's D call, TRBD1, against the DNA was made. TRBV21-1 is tagged as a pseudogene. The CDR3 length is 16 residues. The CDR3 bases are TGTGCCAGCAGCAGACGGGCCGGGACAGGGGCCAACATTCAGTACTTC. This codes for CASSRRAGTGANIQYF.

V is TRBV9 and J is TRBJ2-7; D remains unclear. The V gene's germline CDR1 is SGDLS and CDR2 YYNGEE. V was shortened by 4 bases and J by 5 bases, with 13 bases between the two germline ends. CDR3 length: 13 amino acids. CDR3 in amino acids: CASSLGGLDEQYF. The CDR3 DNA follows: TGTGCCAGCAGCCTCGGCGGATTAGACGAGCAGTACTTC.

The V call is TRBV13, the J call TRBJ2-7; no firm D call. The CDR3 length is 12 residues. Germline CDR1 reads PRHDT; CDR2 reads FYEKMQ (reference sequence). The V gene lost 5 bases and the J gene lost 0 bases, with 5 bases spanning the gap. DNA of the CDR3: TGTGCCAGCAGCGTCCTCTCCTACGAGCAGTACTTC. This encodes CASSVLSYEQYF.

The chain couples TRBV19 to TRBJ1-5; D possibly corresponds to TRBD1 (6 bases). In germline, CDR1 is LNHDA, CDR2 SQIVND (reference sequence). V shed 2 bases and J shed 5 bases, with 13 bases lying between them. CDR3 size: 15 residues. This CDR3 is CASSIWGARDQPQHF. The CDR3 bases are TGTGCCAGTAGTATATGGGGGGCGCGGGATCAGCCCCAGCATTTT.

The chain has TRBV2 and TRBJ2-5, with a tentative D call TRBD1 (6 bases). The J call may be wrong; the DNA end is better matched by TRBJ2-7. The germline CDR1 and CDR2 sequences are SNHLY and FYNNEI. The CDR3 runs 13 residues. The CDR3 sequence: CASSEEGAYEQYF. DNA of the CDR3: TGTGCCAGCAGTGAAGAGGGGGCCTACGAGCAGTACTTC.

This clone was detected a few times. V and J are TRBV7-9 and TRBJ2-5, with D unresolved. There are 12 residues in the CDR3. Germline lookup yields CDR1 SEHNR and CDR2 FQNEAQ (reference sequence). Trimming cost V 7 bases and J 0 bases, with 6 bases left between them. The CDR3 reads CASIGDQETQYF. CDR3 sequence (DNA): TGTGCCAGCATTGGAGACCAAGAGACCCAGTACTTC.

The chain joins TRBV2 to TRBJ2-1, with D unclear. Germline CDR1 reads SNHLY; CDR2 reads FYNNEI. Trimming removed 6 bases from V and 9 bases from J, with 15 bases in between. This CDR3 comprises 13 residues. CDR3 sequence: CASRGTPLGEQFF. The CDR3 DNA follows: TGTGCCAGCAGGGGAACCCCATTGGGTGAGCAGTTCTTC.

The V and J genes are TRBV6-9 and TRBJ1-2; D may be TRBD1 (6 bases). The CDR3 runs 13 residues. V lost 9 bases and J 8 bases, leaving 19 bases between the germline ends. CDR1 and CDR2 from the germline V gene are MNHGY and SVAAGI. The CDR3 reads CASAHRDTQGYTF. DNA of the CDR3: TGTGCCAGTGCTCACCGGGACACCCAAGGCTACACCTTC.